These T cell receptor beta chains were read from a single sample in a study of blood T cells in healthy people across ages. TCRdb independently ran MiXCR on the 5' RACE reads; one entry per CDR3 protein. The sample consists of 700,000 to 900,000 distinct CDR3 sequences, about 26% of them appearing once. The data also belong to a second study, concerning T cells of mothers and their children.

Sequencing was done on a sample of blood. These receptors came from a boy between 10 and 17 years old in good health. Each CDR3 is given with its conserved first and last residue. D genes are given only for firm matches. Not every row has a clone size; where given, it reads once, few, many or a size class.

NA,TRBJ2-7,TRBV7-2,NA,CASSLGGSAREQYF,TGTGCCAGCAGCTTAGGAGGGTCAGCCCGCGAGCAGTACTTC
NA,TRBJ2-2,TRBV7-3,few,CASSADLRTGELFF,TGTGCCAGCAGCGCAGATCTGAGGACCGGGGAGCTGTTTTTT
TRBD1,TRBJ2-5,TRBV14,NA,CASSRPRPGQGKETQYF,TGTGCCAGCAGCCGACCAAGGCCGGGACAGGGAAAAGAGACCCAGTACTTC
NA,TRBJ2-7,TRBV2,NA,CASRKTLGSHEQYF,TGTGCCAGCAGAAAAACCCTGGGCAGTCACGAGCAGTACTTC
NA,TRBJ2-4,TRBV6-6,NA,CASSYAREKAKNIQYF,TGTGCCAGCAGTTACGCTCGGGAAAAAGCCAAAAACATTCAGTACTTC
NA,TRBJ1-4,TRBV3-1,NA,CASSHRGGVEKLFF,TGTGCCAGCAGCCACCGGGGGGGGGTGGAAAAACTGTTTTTT
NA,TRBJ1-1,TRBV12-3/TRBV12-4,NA,CASSPGLGGRGTEAFF,TGTGCCAGCAGCCCGGGACTGGGAGGAAGAGGAACTGAAGCTTTCTTT
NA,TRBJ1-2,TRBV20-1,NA,CSALRQPSNYGYTF,TGCAGTGCTCTTCGACAGCCCAGTAACTATGGCTACACCTTC
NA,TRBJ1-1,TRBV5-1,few,CASRDPTANTEAFF,TGCGCCAGCAGAGATCCGACCGCGAACACTGAAGCTTTCTTT
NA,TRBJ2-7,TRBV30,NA,CAWSGWGERYF,TGTGCCTGGAGTGGTTGGGGAGAGCGGTACTTC
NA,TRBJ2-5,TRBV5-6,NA,CASSALRGEVTQETQYF,TGTGCCAGCAGCGCCCTCAGGGGCGAAGTGACCCAAGAGACCCAGTACTTC
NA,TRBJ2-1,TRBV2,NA,CASSEALVTLHEQFF,TGTGCCAGCAGTGAAGCCCTAGTGACCTTGCATGAGCAGTTCTTC
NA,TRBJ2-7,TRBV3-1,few,CASSPRAGSSYEQYF,TGTGCCAGCAGCCCTAGGGCAGGGAGCTCCTACGAGCAGTACTTC
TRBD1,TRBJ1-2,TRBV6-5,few,CASSSFLRRWDSNGYTF,TGTGCCAGCAGTTCCTTTTTGCGTCGGTGGGACAGCAATGGCTACACCTTC
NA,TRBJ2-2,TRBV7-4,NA,CASSSQRIGTTNTGELFF,TGTGCCAGCAGCTCACAAAGAATCGGGACAACGAACACCGGGGAGCTGTTTTTT
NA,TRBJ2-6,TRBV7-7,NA,CALGRAVSGANVLTF,TGTGCCCTAGGCAGGGCCGTTTCTGGGGCCAACGTCCTGACTTTC